These 28 T cell receptor beta chains were sequenced from one sample in a study of T cell responses to AZD1222 COVID-19 vaccine. The protocol was immunoSEQ multiplex PCR, while the TCRdb copy is restricted to in-frame clones and leaves out a portion. The sample lists some 150,000 clones, approximately 90% occurring once. Source: peripheral blood, taken on day 0 of AZD1222 vaccination. These receptors were obtained from an adult in good health.

The gene calls are TRBV6-5 and TRBJ1-2; D perhaps matches TRBD1 (5 bases). The CDR3 contains 14 residues. Germline V gene sequence: CDR1 MNHEY, CDR2 SVGAGI. The V and J ends lost 6 bases and 5 bases respectively, with 16 bases between them. Written as DNA, the CDR3 is TGTGCCAGCAGCTCCCTGGGGGGAGTTTATGGCTACACCTTC. Encoded protein: CASSSLGGVYGYTF.

This clone was picked up one time. This chain connects TRBV10-1 to TRBJ1-5; D ambiguous. The CDR3 totals 11 residues. Germline V gives CDR1 WNHNN, CDR2 SYGVQD (reference sequence). Here the CDR3 DNA reads TGCGACACATTAAAGGACCAGCCCCAGCATTTT. Translated: CDTLKDQPQHF.

Written as DNA, the CDR3 is TGCGCCAGCAGCTTGGAGGGCCAGCCTTATTGGGCTGGGGCCAACGTCCTGACTTTC. It specifies CASSLEGQPYWAGANVLTF. The V and J genes are TRBV5-1 and TRBJ2-6; unclear D gene. The germline CDR1 and CDR2 sequences are SGHRS and YFSETQ. V shed 0 bases and J shed 2 bases, with 18 bases lying between them. The CDR3 has 19 residues.

Turning to this clone: The same CDR3 is also encoded by other DNA sequences in this sample. V gene TRBV29-1 combines with J gene TRBJ1-5, with D possibly being TRBD1 (5 bases). The CDR3 is made up of 12 amino acids. The V and J ends lost 4 bases and 2 bases respectively, with 6 bases between them. Germline V lookup: CDR1 SQVTM, CDR2 ANQGSEA. The chain's CDR3 is CSVGDGNQPQHF. CDR3 DNA: TGCAGCGTTGGGGACGGCAATCAGCCCCAGCATTTT.

This chain links TRBV29-1 with TRBJ1-2; the match to TRBD1 covers 10 bases. The CDR3 consists of 16 residues. Germline values: CDR1 SQVTM, CDR2 ANQGSEA. J was trimmed by 3 bases and V by 6 bases; bases with no gene match: 13. The CDR3 nucleotides are TGCAGCGTGTTAGGGACAGGGGCCTTGAATTACTATGGCTACACCTTC. It codes for CSVLGTGALNYYGYTF.

V and J are TRBV7-3 and TRBJ2-3, with D hard to call. This CDR3 region has 13 residues. Germline V gene data show CDR1 as SGHTA and CDR2 as FQGTGA. The germline V and J ends were trimmed by 0 bases and 4 bases, with 5 bases remaining between them. The CDR3 DNA follows: TGTGCCAGCAGCTTAACCGGTCCAGATACGCAGTATTTT. Translation gives CASSLTGPDTQYF.

This chain joins TRBV5-1 and TRBJ1-1, with 9 bases matching TRBD1. Germline CDR1 SGHRS, CDR2 YFSETQ. Trimming at V came to 5 bases and at J to 0 bases, leaving 11 bases not matched to a gene. The CDR3 spans 17 residues. In nucleotides, the CDR3 is TGCGCCAGCAGGGACCCGGGACAGGGTAGTGTGAACACTGAAGCTTTCTTT. Translation gives CASRDPGQGSVNTEAFF.

J is TRBJ1-2 and V is TRBV19; D ambiguous. Between the trimmed V and J ends, which lost 9 bases and 5 bases, there was a span of 16 bases. Germline CDR1 LNHDA, CDR2 SQIVND (reference sequence). The CDR3 runs to 13 residues. The DNA of the CDR3 is TGTGCCAGCATGGGTGGCCGCTGGTATGGCTACACCTTC. Amino acid sequence: CASMGGRWYGYTF.

This chain connects TRBV19 to TRBJ2-7; 7 nucleotides match TRBD1. With V trimmed by 4 bases and J by 3 bases, 3 bases remained unmatched. Germline CDR1 and CDR2: LNHDA and SQIVND (reference sequence). The CDR3 runs 13 residues. CDR3 sequence reads: CASSRTGDYEQYF. The CDR3 nucleotides read TGTGCCAGTAGTAGAACAGGGGACTACGAGCAGTACTTC.

The chain recombines TRBV19 with TRBJ2-5; 8 bases agree with TRBD2. The CDR3 spans 15 residues. CDR1 LNHDA and CDR2 SQIVND come from the germline V gene (reference sequence). Losses at the gene ends were 11 bases for V and 5 bases for J; bases not matched to a gene: 16. The CDR3 here is CASSGISGARETQYF. CDR3 sequence (DNA): TGTGCCTCCTCCGGTATTAGCGGGGCAAGGGAGACCCAGTACTTC.

This chain joins TRBV11-3 and TRBJ2-3, with 7 bases lining up with TRBD1. CDR3 length equals 15 residues. The V segment lost 5 bases and the J segment 5 bases; nucleotides outside the gene matches: 10. Germline loops: CDR1 SGHNT, CDR2 YENEEA. The CDR3 protein is CASSLLTGVGDTQYF. CDR3 in DNA: TGTGCCAGCAGCCTACTTACAGGGGTCGGAGATACGCAGTATTTT.

A single count supports this clone. The chain recombines TRBV12-3 or TRBV12-4 with TRBJ2-7; no clear D gene. The CDR3 runs to 11 residues. The ends were cut back, 6 bases at V and 6 bases at J, with 9 bases in the middle. The CDR3 DNA is TGTGCCAGCAGCCTTCGTTTCGAGCAGTACTTC. It yields the protein CASSLRFEQYF.

The chain employs TRBV11-3 and TRBJ2-5; D tentatively reads TRBD1 or TRBD2 (5 bases each). Germline CDR1 is SGHNT and CDR2 is YENEEA. Trimming removed 2 bases at V and 4 bases at J, with 20 bases between. CDR3 length: 17 amino acids. CDR3 residues: CASSLSSMGRMAETQYF. The CDR3 DNA follows: TGTGCCAGCAGCTTAAGTTCTATGGGACGTATGGCAGAGACCCAGTACTTC.

This clone was detected only once. This chain joins TRBV20-1 and TRBJ2-7, with D possibly called TRBD1 or TRBD2 (5 bases each). Trimming shortened V by 3 bases and J by 0 bases, and 15 bases separated the two germline ends. The germline V gene encodes CDR1 DFQATT and CDR2 SNEGSKA (reference sequence). CDR3 length: 15 amino acids. The DNA of the CDR3 is TGCAGTGCTAGTTGGGGGTCAGGCGCCTCCTACGAGCAGTACTTC. It specifies CSASWGSGASYEQYF.

In DNA, the CDR3 is TGTGCCAGCAGGGGGACTAGCGGGAGGGTTTACAATGAGCAGTTCTTC. Amino acid sequence: CASRGTSGRVYNEQFF. The chain recombines TRBV2 with TRBJ2-1, with 16 bases fitting TRBD2. The CDR3 is 16 residues long. With V trimmed by 6 bases and J by 4 bases, 3 bases remained unmatched. Germline CDR1 reads SNHLY; CDR2 reads FYNNEI. The full variable domain, with the rest looked up from reference TRBV2 and TRBJ2-1, is EPEVTQTPSHQVTQMGQEVILRCVPISNHLYFYWYRQILGQKVEFLVSFYNNEISEKSEIFDDQFSVERPDGSNFTLKIRSTKLEDSAMYFCASRGTSGRVYNEQFFGPGTRLTVL.

The chain recombines TRBV28 with TRBJ1-5, with TRBD1 matching 10 bases. Germline V CDR1 and CDR2: MDHEN, SYDVKM. The CDR3 covers 14 residues. Losses at the gene ends were 5 bases for V and 9 bases for J; bases not matched to a gene: 7. CDR3 in DNA: TGTGCCAGCAGTACAGGACAGGGGGATCGGCCCCAGCATTTT. Residues: CASSTGQGDRPQHF.

The rearrangement joins TRBV7-9 to TRBJ2-7; 7 bases align to TRBD1. V shed 1 base and J 4 bases; nucleotides not matched to a gene: 10. CDR3 size: 16 residues. Germline V gene sequence: CDR1 SEHNR, CDR2 FQNEAQ (reference sequence). CDR3 protein: CASSLGRQGRSYEQYF. DNA of the CDR3: TGTGCCAGCAGCTTAGGCCGACAGGGACGGAGTTACGAGCAGTACTTC.

This chain's CDR3 is CASSRHTSGRSYEQYF. The CDR3 region has the DNA TGTGCCAGCAGCCGACACACTAGCGGGAGGTCATACGAGCAGTACTTC. This chain connects TRBV3-1 (or the pseudogene TRBV3-2) to TRBJ2-7; 12 bases line up with TRBD2. This CDR3 has 16 residues. Trimming took 4 bases from V and 4 from J; bases not matched to a gene: 8. The V gene's germline CDR1 is LGHDT and CDR2 YNNKEL (reference sequence).

The V gene is TRBV30, the J gene TRBJ1-1; tentative D call: TRBD1 (5 bases). Trimming pared 2 bases from V and 4 bases from J, leaving 8 bases between. Germline values: CDR1 GTSNPN, CDR2 SVGIG (reference sequence). The CDR3 runs 12 residues. CDR3 loop: CAWSQGFTEAFF. Written as DNA, the CDR3 is TGTGCCTGGAGTCAGGGTTTCACTGAAGCTTTCTTT.

The rearrangement links TRBV19 to TRBJ1-1, with D perhaps matching TRBD1 (5 bases). There are 14 residues in the CDR3. V shed 6 bases and J shed 2 bases, with 13 bases lying between them. CDR1 is LNHDA, CDR2 SQIVND, per germline (reference sequence). The CDR3 is CASSRETGNTEAFF. As DNA, the CDR3 is TGTGCCAGTAGCAGGGAAACAGGCAACACTGAAGCTTTCTTT.

The V gene is TRBV6-5, the J gene TRBJ2-3; 8 bases align to TRBD1. The CDR3 covers 14 residues. CDR1 MNHEY and CDR2 SVGAGI come from the germline V gene. V was pared by 4 bases and J by 6 bases, with 6 bases of the junction left unmatched. The CDR3 nucleotides are TGTGCCAGCAGTTCACGGACAGGGCCGGATACGCAGTATTTT. Protein product: CASSSRTGPDTQYF.

This rearrangement joins TRBV18 to TRBJ1-5, with D possibly being TRBD1 (5 bases). With 6 bases removed from V and 5 bases from J, the gap between germline ends came to 11 bases. The germline CDR1 and CDR2 sequences are KGHSH and LQKENI. CDR3 length equals 13 residues. CDR3 DNA sequence: TGTGCCAGCTCGGTGGGGCTAGATCAGCCCCAGCATTTT. Its translation is CASSVGLDQPQHF.

V and J are TRBV19 and TRBJ1-5, with D maybe TRBD1 (5 bases). The germline CDR1 and CDR2 sequences are LNHDA and SQIVND (reference sequence). This CDR3 comprises 14 residues. Trimming removed 5 bases from V and 0 bases from J, with 8 bases in between. For the CDR3, the DNA is TGTGCCAGTAGTTGGGGGAGTAGCAATCAGCCCCAGCATTTT. It is translated as CASSWGSSNQPQHF.

The rearrangement joins TRBV6-6 to TRBJ1-2; TRBD1 is a possible D gene (6 bases). Trimming stripped 3 bases from V and 8 bases from J, with 16 bases between. CDR3 length: 14 residues. Germline-derived CDR1 and CDR2 are MNHNY and SVGAGI (reference sequence). CDR3 region: CASSYGITGGGYTF. CDR3 DNA: TGTGCCAGCAGTTATGGCATCACTGGGGGCGGCTACACCTTC.

The chain employs TRBV14 and TRBJ2-5, with 9 bases identical to TRBD1. The CDR3 runs 15 residues. Germline CDR1 is SGHDN and CDR2 is FVKESK. Trimming cost V 4 bases and J 5 bases; bases outside gene matches: 8. The CDR3 DNA follows: TGTGCCAGCAGCCCAGGGACAGGGTATGGGGAGACCCAGTACTTC. As protein: CASSPGTGYGETQYF.

In nucleotides, the CDR3 is TGTGCCAGCAGTGTACAGGGTACGAACACCGGGGAGCTGTTTTTT. Protein: CASSVQGTNTGELFF. The chain has TRBV27 and TRBJ2-2; D perhaps matches TRBD1 (6 bases). V lost 5 bases, J lost 0 bases, and 10 bases lay in between. In germline, CDR1 is MNHEY, CDR2 SMNVEV (reference sequence). The CDR3 has 15 residues.

This chain joins TRBV6-2 or TRBV6-3 and TRBJ1-3; unclear D gene. Germline V gene data show CDR1 as MNHEY and CDR2 as SVGEGT. The CDR3 is 15 residues long. Trimming removed 5 bases at V and 4 bases at J, with 15 bases between. This CDR3 is CASSTQRRAGNTIYF. The CDR3 DNA follows: TGTGCCAGCAGTACCCAAAGAAGAGCGGGAAACACCATATATTTT.

The table lists this clone with a few counts. V and J are TRBV5-4 and TRBJ2-7; 7 bases line up with TRBD1. The CDR3 is made up of 14 amino acids. V dropped 6 bases and J dropped 2; count of bases not matched to a gene: 8. The germline gives CDR1 SGHNT, CDR2 YYREEE (reference sequence). The chain's CDR3 is CASNPDRAPYEQYF. DNA of the CDR3: TGTGCCAGCAACCCCGACAGGGCGCCCTACGAGCAGTACTTC. Full variable domain (remainder filled in from reference TRBV5-4 and TRBJ2-7): ETGVTQSPTHLIKTRGQQVTLRCSSQSGHNTVSWYQQALGQGPQFIFQYYREEENGRGNFPPRFSGLQFPNYSSELNVNALELDDSALYLCASNPDRAPYEQYFGPGTRLTVT.